This T cell receptor beta chain was obtained from a study of T cell repertoires in cytomegalovirus infection. The wider study: Public TCR beta signatures provided an indication of both CMV infection and a matching HLA type.

CDR3 length equals 15 residues. Germline CDR1 is MDHEN and CDR2 is SYDVKM. The germline V and J ends were trimmed by 1 base and 0 bases, with 8 bases remaining between them. For this clonotype: Its antigen remains unknown.

TCRdb analysed the reads with MiXCR anew, one entry per CDR3 protein. Of about 110,000 distinct CDR3 sequences in the sample, 29% were seen once. The TCR originated in a human donor in good health (CMV status not recorded). Some clones in this sample may be carry-over from other donors' samples. The V gene is TRBV28, the J gene TRBJ2-3; tentatively, D is TRBD1 (5 bases). The input for sequencing was CD8+ T cells from cultured PBMCs, taken from culture after CMV antigen stimulation. The CDR3 nucleotides read TGTGCCAGCAGTTTATCCAGGGATAGCACAGATACGCAGTATTTT. The encoded protein is CASSLSRDSTDTQYF.